This T cell receptor (beta chain) was captured by sequencing in a study of blood T cell repertoires in COVID-19. Study details: Acute-phase and convalescent COVID-19 samples originated in the United States, Italy and Spain. T cells, B-cell-depleted T cells, or PBMCs supplied cDNA or gDNA.

Profiled with immunoSEQ multiplex PCR; TCRdb holds only in-frame clones, not every one. The sample records around 160,000 clones, 80% to 85% being singletons. The V end lost 0 bases, the J end lost 4 bases, and 12 bases lay between the germline ends. Germline CDR1 SGHKS, CDR2 YYEKEE (reference sequence). This CDR3 contains 15 residues. The source of this sequence is a woman aged 50 to 60 who had been exposed to COVID-19. This chain links TRBV5-5 with TRBJ2-3; D gene uncertain. The specimen sequenced was PBMCs or T cells enriched from blood (not recorded which). CDR3 nucleotide sequence: TGTGCCAGCAGCTTGGACTCCCATCGAGCAGATACGCAGTATTTT. Translation: CASSLDSHRADTQYF.